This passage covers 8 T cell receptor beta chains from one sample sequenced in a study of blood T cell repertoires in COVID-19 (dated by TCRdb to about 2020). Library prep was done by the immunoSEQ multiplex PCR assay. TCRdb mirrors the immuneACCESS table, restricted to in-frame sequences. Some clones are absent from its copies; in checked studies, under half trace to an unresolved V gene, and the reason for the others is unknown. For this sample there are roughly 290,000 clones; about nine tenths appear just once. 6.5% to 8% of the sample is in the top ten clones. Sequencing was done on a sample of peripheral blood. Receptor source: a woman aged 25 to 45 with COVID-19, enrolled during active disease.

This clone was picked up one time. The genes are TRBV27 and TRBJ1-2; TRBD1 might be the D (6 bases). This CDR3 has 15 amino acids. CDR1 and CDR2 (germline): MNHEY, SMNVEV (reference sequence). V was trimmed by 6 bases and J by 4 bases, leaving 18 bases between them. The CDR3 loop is CASSLGTSDRYGYTF. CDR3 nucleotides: TGTGCCAGCAGCCTTGGGACATCGGATCGCTATGGCTACACCTTC.

In DNA form, the CDR3 reads TGTGCCAGCAGCTTAGTCGGGTCCGGAGCGTCACCCCTCCACTTT. Its protein product is CASSLVGSGASPLHF. This rearrangement joins TRBV7-2 to TRBJ1-6; no definite D call. Germline V gene data show CDR1 as SGHTA and CDR2 as FQGNSA. V lost 1 base, J lost 10 bases, and 14 bases lay in between. The CDR3 length is 15 residues.

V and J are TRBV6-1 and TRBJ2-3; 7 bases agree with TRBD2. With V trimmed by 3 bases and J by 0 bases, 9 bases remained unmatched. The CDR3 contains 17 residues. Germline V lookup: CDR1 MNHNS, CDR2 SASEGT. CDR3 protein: CASSERDLADSTDTQYF. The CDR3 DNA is TGTGCCAGCAGTGAGAGAGACCTAGCGGATAGCACAGATACGCAGTATTTT.

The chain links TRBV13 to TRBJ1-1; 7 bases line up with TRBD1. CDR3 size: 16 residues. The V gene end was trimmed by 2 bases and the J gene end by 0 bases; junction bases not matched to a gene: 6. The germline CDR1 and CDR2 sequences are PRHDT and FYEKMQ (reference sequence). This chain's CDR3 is CASSLHRGWVNTEAFF. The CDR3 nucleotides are TGTGCCAGCAGCTTACACAGGGGTTGGGTGAACACTGAAGCTTTCTTT.

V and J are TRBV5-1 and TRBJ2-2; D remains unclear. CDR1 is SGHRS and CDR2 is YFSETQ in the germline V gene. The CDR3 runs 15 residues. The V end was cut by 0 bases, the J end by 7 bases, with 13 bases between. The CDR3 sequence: CASSLVTRLGGELFF. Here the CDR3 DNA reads TGCGCCAGCAGCTTGGTAACGCGGCTGGGCGGGGAGCTGTTTTTT. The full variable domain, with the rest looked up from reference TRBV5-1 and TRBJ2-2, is KAGVTQTPRYLIKTRGQQVTLSCSPISGHRSVSWYQQTPGQGLQFLFEYFSETQRNKGNFPGRFSGRQFSNSRSEMNVSTLELGDSALYLCASSLVTRLGGELFFGEGSRLTVL.

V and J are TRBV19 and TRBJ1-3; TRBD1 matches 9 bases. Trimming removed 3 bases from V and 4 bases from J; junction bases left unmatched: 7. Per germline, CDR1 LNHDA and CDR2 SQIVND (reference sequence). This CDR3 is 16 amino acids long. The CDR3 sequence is CASSIAGTGPGNTIYF. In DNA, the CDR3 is TGTGCCAGTAGTATCGCCGGGACAGGGCCAGGAAACACCATATATTTT. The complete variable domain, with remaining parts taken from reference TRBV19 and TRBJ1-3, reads DGGITQSPKYLFRKEGQNVTLSCEQNLNHDAMYWYRQDPGQGLRLIYYSQIVNDFQKGDIAEGYSVSREKKESFPLTVTSAQKNPTAFYLCASSIAGTGPGNTIYFGEGSWLTVV.

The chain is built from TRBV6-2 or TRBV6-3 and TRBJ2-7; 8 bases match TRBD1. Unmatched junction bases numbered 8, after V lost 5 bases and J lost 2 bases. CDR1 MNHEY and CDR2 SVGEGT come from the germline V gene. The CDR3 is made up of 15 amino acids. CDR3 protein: CASSRTGFGAYEQYF. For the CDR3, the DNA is TGTGCCAGCAGTCGGACAGGGTTCGGGGCCTACGAGCAGTACTTC.

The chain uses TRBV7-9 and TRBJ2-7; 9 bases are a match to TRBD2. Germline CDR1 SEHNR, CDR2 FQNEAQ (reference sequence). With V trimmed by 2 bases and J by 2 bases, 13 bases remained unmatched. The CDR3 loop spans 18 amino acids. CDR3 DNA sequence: TGTGCCAGCAGCTTACCGGGAACTAGCGGGCGAAACGCCTACGAGCAGTACTTC. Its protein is CASSLPGTSGRNAYEQYF.